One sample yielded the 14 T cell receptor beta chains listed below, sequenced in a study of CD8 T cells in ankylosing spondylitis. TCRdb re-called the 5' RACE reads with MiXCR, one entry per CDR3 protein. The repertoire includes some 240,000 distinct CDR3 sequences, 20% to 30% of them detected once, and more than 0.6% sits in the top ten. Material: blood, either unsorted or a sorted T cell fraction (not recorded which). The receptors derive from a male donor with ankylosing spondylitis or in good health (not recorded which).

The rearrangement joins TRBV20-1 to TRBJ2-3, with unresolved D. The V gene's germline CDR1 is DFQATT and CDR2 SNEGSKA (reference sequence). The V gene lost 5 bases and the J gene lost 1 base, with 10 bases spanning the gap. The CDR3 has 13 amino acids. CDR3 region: CSASRRGTDTQYF. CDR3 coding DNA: TGCAGTGCTTCCCGAAGGGGCACAGATACGCAGTATTTT.

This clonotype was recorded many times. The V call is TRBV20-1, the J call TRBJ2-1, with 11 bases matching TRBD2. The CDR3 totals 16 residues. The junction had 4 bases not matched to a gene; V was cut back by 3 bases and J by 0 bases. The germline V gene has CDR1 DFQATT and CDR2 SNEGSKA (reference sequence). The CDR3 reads CSASPSGGSSYNEQFF. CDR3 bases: TGCAGTGCTAGCCCTAGCGGGGGGTCCTCCTACAATGAGCAGTTCTTC.

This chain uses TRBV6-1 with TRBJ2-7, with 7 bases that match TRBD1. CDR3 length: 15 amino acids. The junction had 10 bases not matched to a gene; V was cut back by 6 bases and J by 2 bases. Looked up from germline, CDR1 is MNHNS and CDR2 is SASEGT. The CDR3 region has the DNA TGTGCCAGCAGGTCCAGGGACAGAAAGACCTACGAGCAGTACTTC. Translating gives CASRSRDRKTYEQYF.

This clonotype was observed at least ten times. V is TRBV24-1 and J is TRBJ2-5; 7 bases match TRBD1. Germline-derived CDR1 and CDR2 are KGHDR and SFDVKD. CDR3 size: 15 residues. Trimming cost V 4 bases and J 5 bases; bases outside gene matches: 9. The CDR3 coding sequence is TGTGCCACCAGTGACGCTACAGGGGCCGGGGAGACCCAGTACTTC. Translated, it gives CATSDATGAGETQYF.

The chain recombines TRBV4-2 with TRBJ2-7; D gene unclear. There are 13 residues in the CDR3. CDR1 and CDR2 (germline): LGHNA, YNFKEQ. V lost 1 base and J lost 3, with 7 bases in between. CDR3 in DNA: TGTGCCAGCAGCCAAGGCCAGAACTACGAGCAGTACTTC. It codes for CASSQGQNYEQYF.

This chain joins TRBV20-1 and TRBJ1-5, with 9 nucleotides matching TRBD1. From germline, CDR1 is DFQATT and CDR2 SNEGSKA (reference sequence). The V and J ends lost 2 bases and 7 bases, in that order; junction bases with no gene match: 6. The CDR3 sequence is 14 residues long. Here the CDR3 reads CSARSTGGWQPQHF. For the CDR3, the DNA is TGCAGTGCTAGATCAACAGGGGGCTGGCAGCCCCAGCATTTT.

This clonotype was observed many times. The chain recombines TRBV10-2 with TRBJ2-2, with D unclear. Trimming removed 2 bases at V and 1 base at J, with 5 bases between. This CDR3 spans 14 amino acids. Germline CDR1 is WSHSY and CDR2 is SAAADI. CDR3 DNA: TGCGCCAGCAGTGAGAGGCAGAACACCGGGGAGCTGTTTTTT. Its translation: CASSERQNTGELFF.

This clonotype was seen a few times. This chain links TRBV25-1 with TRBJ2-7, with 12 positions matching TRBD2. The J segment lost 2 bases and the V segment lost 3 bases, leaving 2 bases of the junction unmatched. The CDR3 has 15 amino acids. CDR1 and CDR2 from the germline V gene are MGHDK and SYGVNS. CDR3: CASSDGLAGPYEQYF. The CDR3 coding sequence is TGTGCCAGCAGTGACGGACTAGCGGGGCCCTACGAGCAGTACTTC.

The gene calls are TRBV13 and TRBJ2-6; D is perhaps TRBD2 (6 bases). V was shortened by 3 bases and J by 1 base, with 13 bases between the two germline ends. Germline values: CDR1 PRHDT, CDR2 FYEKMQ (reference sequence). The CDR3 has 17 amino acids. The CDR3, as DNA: TGTGCCAGCAGCTTTTATTCGCGGGGATCTGGGGCCAACGTCCTGACTTTC. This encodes CASSFYSRGSGANVLTF.

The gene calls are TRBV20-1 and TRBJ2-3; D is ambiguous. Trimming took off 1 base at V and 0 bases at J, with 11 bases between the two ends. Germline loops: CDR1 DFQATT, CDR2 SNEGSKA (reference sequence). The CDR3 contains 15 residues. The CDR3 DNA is TGCAGTGCTAGAGCCCCCCGACGAAGCACAGATACGCAGTATTTT. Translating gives CSARAPRRSTDTQYF.

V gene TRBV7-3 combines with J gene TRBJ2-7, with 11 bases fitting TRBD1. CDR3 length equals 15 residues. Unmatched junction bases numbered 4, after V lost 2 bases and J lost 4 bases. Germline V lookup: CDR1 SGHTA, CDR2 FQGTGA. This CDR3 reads CASSLRGDRGYEQYF. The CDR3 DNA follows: TGTGCCAGCAGCTTACGCGGGGACAGGGGGTACGAGCAGTACTTC.

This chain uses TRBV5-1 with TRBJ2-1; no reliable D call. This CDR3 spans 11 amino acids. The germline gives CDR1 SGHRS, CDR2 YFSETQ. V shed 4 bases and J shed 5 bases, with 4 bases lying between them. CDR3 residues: CASSANNEQFF. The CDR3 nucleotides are TGCGCCAGCAGCGCGAACAATGAGCAGTTCTTC.

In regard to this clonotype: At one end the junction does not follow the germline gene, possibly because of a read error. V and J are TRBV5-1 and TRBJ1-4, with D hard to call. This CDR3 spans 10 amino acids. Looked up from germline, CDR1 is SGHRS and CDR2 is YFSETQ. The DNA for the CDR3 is TGCGCCAGTGAGGTAGAAAAAGGGATTTTT. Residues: CASEVEKGIF.

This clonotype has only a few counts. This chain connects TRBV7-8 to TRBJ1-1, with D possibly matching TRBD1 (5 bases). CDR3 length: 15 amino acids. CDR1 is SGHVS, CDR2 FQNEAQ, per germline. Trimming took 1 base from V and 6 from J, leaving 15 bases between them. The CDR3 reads CASSLEGFRTSEAFF. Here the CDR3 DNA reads TGTGCCAGCAGCTTAGAGGGGTTTCGGACATCTGAAGCTTTCTTT.